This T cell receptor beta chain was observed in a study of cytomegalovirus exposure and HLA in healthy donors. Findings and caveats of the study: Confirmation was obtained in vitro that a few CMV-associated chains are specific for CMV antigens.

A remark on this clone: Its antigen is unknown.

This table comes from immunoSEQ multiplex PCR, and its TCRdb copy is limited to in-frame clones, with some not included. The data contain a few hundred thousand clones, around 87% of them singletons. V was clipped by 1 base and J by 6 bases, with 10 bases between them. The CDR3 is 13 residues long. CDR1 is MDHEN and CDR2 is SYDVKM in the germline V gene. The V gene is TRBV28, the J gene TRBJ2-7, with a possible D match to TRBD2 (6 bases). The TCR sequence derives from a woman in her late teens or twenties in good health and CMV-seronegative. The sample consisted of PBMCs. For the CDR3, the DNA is TGTGCCAGCAGTTTATTCGGAGGGGCCGAGCAGTACGTC. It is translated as CASSLFGGAEQYV.